This T cell receptor (beta chain) emerged from a study of blood T cells in healthy people across ages. Study results and limitations: Both naive CD4+ cell counts and diversity were greater in long-lived donors than in aged donors.

This clonotype was seen only a few times. The antigen is unknown. For the second PCR, which ran for about 6 to 11 cycles, a sample-barcoded 5' primer and a J-beta primer mix were used. All samples yielded 2.5 million or more CDR3-containing paired-end reads. A single record per CDR3 protein comes from TCRdb applying MiXCR to the 5' RACE reads. Of about 570,000 distinct CDR3 sequences in the sample, 25% to 30% are singletons; the top ten hold about 18%. V shed 3 bases and J shed 7 bases, with 12 bases lying between them. This CDR3 is built from 13 residues. The chain uses TRBV12-3 or TRBV12-4 and TRBJ1-2, with D possibly being TRBD1 (6 bases). The clonotype comes from a woman in her seventies in good health. Source material: blood. The CDR3 DNA reads as TGTGCCAGCAGTTTGGGTACAGGGCTTGGCTACACCTTC. Amino acids: CASSLGTGLGYTF.